The clone carrying this TCR beta chain showed up just a few times. Its specificity is not known. PCR was performed using 60 Vbeta and 13 Jbeta primers. Profiling relied on immunoSEQ multiplex PCR, and the TCRdb table lists in-frame clones only, not all of them. The sample shows about 110,000 clones, roughly 85% of them seen only once. The data were taken from a study of cytomegalovirus exposure and HLA in healthy donors. Study at large: Assignment to the Caucasian-associated ancestry cluster applied to more than 75% of the approximately 420 genotyped donors. Study-level findings and limits: CMV serostatus was the sole immune exposure information available.

The ends lost 9 bases at V and 7 bases at J; junction bases unmatched: 1. The CDR3 extends over 11 amino acids. Germline CDR1 SNHLY, CDR2 FYNNEI. There were likely unrecorded immune exposures, though donors were nominally healthy when sampled. V gene TRBV2 combines with J gene TRBJ2-2; TRBD2 aligns across 8 bases. The specimen sequenced was PBMCs. The TCR originated in a woman aged 40 to 55 in good health and CMV-seronegative. The DNA of the CDR3 is TGTGCCAGTACTAGCGGCGGGGAGCTGTTTTTT. Translated, it gives CASTSGGELFF.